A selection of T cell receptor beta chains follows, all from one sample in a study of shared clonotypes between healthy human individuals. Sequenced by immunoSEQ multiplex PCR; TCRdb stores in-frame clones only, minus some. The sample includes a few hundred thousand clones, less than 97% of them seen just once. Source material: naive CD8+ T cells sorted from blood. The receptors here all came from a woman in her thirties in good health. CDR3s include the opening cysteine and the closing phenylalanine or tryptophan. Fields, in order: D gene, J gene, V gene, clone size, CDR3 DNA, CDR3 protein. The D gene is left open where the match is weak. The size entry is marked missing in some rows and otherwise reads once, few, many or a size class.

>.|TRBJ1-2|TRBV19|.
TGTGCCAGTAGTCCGACGGGACCGAGAGGCTACACCTTC
CASSPTGPRGYTF
>.|TRBJ2-7|TRBV10-1|.
TGCGCCAGCAGTGACGGCAGGGAGAATAGAGAGCAGTACTTC
CASSDGRENREQYF
>TRBD2|TRBJ2-1|TRBV6-5|once
TGTGCCAGCAGTTATGAGCGGGAGGAGAATGAGCAGTTCTTC
CASSYEREENEQFF
>.|TRBJ2-1|TRBV13|.
TGTGCCAGCAGCTTAGGTACGCGGGAAGAGCAGTTCTTC
CASSLGTREEQFF
>TRBD1|TRBJ1-1|TRBV6-5|.
TGTGCCAGCAGTTCCGGGACAGGGAGGAGCACTGAAGCTTTCTTT
CASSSGTGRSTEAFF
>.|TRBJ1-5|TRBV4-2|.
TGTGCCAGTAGCCAAGGGGGTGGACAGCCCCAGCATTTT
CASSQGGGQPQHF
>.|TRBJ1-1|TRBV4-2|.
TGTGCCAGCAGCCTTAACACTGAAGCTTTCTTT
CASSLNTEAFF
>.|TRBJ2-7|TRBV27|.
TGTGCCAGCAGTTTATCAGTGGGGGCCTACGAGCAGTACTTC
CASSLSVGAYEQYF
>.|TRBJ2-3|TRBV6-1|.
TGTGCCAGCAGTGAAGACGAGGGCTCTATAGGCACAGATACGCAGTATTTT
CASSEDEGSIGTDTQYF
>.|TRBJ2-2|TRBV28|once
TGTGCCAGCAGTTCGCGGGAAGAAGTCACCGGGGAGCTGTTTTTT
CASSSREEVTGELFF
>.|TRBJ1-1|TRBV5-6|.
TGTGCCAGCAGGGGCCCGGGAGCTGAAGCTTTCTTT
CASRGPGAEAFF
>TRBD1|TRBJ1-2|TRBV19|.
TGTGCCAGTAAAGTGGTAGGGGGCGGACGTGGCTACACCTTC
CASKVVGGGRGYTF
>TRBD1|TRBJ1-5|TRBV7-8|once
TGTGCCAGCAGCCAAGGGACAGGGGGTCAGCCCCAGCATTTT
CASSQGTGGQPQHF
>TRBD1|TRBJ1-5|TRBV7-9|.
TGTGCCAGCAGCCATAGTCTGCGACAGGGGGACAATCAGCCCCAGCATTTT
CASSHSLRQGDNQPQHF
>.|TRBJ1-2|TRBV10-3|.
TGTGCCACCACGCTGGGGGACTATGGCTACACCTTC
CATTLGDYGYTF
>TRBD2|TRBJ2-3|TRBV7-9|.
TGTGCCAGCAGCTTAGCCGTGACTAGCGGCAGCACAGATACGCAGTATTTT
CASSLAVTSGSTDTQYF
>TRBD1|TRBJ2-7|TRBV9|.
TGTGCCAGCAGCGTAGGGCTTGCGGGGGACAGGGGGTCCTACGAGCAGTACTTC
CASSVGLAGDRGSYEQYF
>.|TRBJ2-1|TRBV10-1|.
TGCGCCAGCGGTTCGACCCTGGGCGATGAGCAGTTCTTC
CASGSTLGDEQFF
>.|TRBJ2-1|TRBV28|.
TGTGCCAGCAGTTCAGACACCCGGGGGGAGCAGTTCTTC
CASSSDTRGEQFF
>TRBD1|TRBJ1-4|TRBV19|once
TGTGCCAGTCATGCCGGGACAGATAATGAAAAACTGTTTTTT
CASHAGTDNEKLFF
>.|TRBJ2-2|TRBV6-1|.
TGTGCCAGCAGTGAAGGTACAGGGAACACCGGGGAGCTGTTTTTT
CASSEGTGNTGELFF
>TRBD2|TRBJ2-2|TRBV5-4|.
TGTGCCAGCAGCTCGGGACTAGCGGGGCCCGGGGAGCTGTTTTTT
CASSSGLAGPGELFF
>.|TRBJ2-7|TRBV7-2|.
TGTGCCAGCAGCTTAGGTAGCGGCTCCTACGAGCAGTACTTC
CASSLGSGSYEQYF
>.|TRBJ2-3|TRBV27|.
TGTGCCAGCAGTGGGGGCGCTAGCGGTGCCCTCACAGATACGCAGTATTTT
CASSGGASGALTDTQYF
>.|TRBJ2-7|TRBV11-2|.
TGTGCCAGCAGCTTCGGACCATTCTACGAGCAGTACTTC
CASSFGPFYEQYF
>.|TRBJ2-5|TRBV5-4|.
TGTGCCAGCAGCTGGACAGAACAAGAGACCCAGTACTTC
CASSWTEQETQYF
>.|TRBJ2-1|TRBV13|once
TGTGCCAGCAGCTCCTACAGGGATGAGCAGTTCTTC
CASSSYRDEQFF
>.|TRBJ2-7|TRBV27|.
TGTGCCAGCAGTTTAATCGGGTACTCATACGAGCAGTACTTC
CASSLIGYSYEQYF
>TRBD1|TRBJ1-4|TRBV19|.
TGTGCCAGTAGTATATACGTGGGACAGCCTTATGAAAAACTGTTTTTT
CASSIYVGQPYEKLFF
>.|TRBJ2-7|TRBV7-9|.
TGTGCCAGCAGCTTAGGCCCGAGGGGCTCCTACGAGCAGTACTTC
CASSLGPRGSYEQYF
>TRBD1|TRBJ2-7|TRBV27|.
TGTGCCAGCAGCCTAGGGACAGGGGTTTACGAGCAGTACTTC
CASSLGTGVYEQYF
>TRBD1|TRBJ2-7|TRBV11-2|.
TGTGCCAGCAGCCTGGGACAGGGTATAACCTACGAGCAGTACTTC
CASSLGQGITYEQYF
>.|TRBJ2-2|TRBV15|.
TGTGCCACCAGCAGAGAAGGATGGGTAGGGAACACCGGGGAGCTGTTTTTT
CATSREGWVGNTGELFF
>.|TRBJ2-5|TRBV6-5|.
TGTGCCAGCAGCCTTACCTTGGACAGAAGAGAGACCCAGTACTTC
CASSLTLDRRETQYF
>.|TRBJ2-7|TRBV28|once
TGTGCCAGCAGTTTAATATACGGGAGAACCCACGAGCAGTACTTC
CASSLIYGRTHEQYF
>.|TRBJ2-7|TRBV6-1|.
TGTGCCAGCAGTGAACCAGCGTGGACCTACGAGCAGTACTTC
CASSEPAWTYEQYF
>.|TRBJ2-2|TRBV2|once
TGTGCCAGCAGTGAAGCCTCGAACACCGGGGAGCTGTTTTTT
CASSEASNTGELFF
>.|TRBJ2-1|TRBV28|once
TGTGCCAGCAGTTTAGAGGGGGGACGAACCTACAATGAGCAGTTCTTC
CASSLEGGRTYNEQFF
>.|TRBJ2-3|TRBV11-2|.
TGTGCCAGCAGCTTAGAGGGCTTCACAGATACGCAGTATTTT
CASSLEGFTDTQYF
>.|TRBJ2-7|TRBV19|once
TGTGCCAGTAGTATCTCGGTCACTATCGGCACTCGACGCGTCTCCTACGAGCAGTACTTC
CASSISVTIGTRRVSYEQYF
>.|TRBJ2-7|TRBV5-1|.
TGCGCCAGCAGCCCCGATAACTACGAGCAGTACTTC
CASSPDNYEQYF
>.|TRBJ2-7|TRBV2|.
TGTGCCAGCAGCGGAAAGGACGGATACGAGCAGTACTTC
CASSGKDGYEQYF
>.|TRBJ2-7|TRBV7-9|.
TGTGCCAGCAGTTCCACAGGGCACGAGCAGTACTTC
CASSSTGHEQYF
>.|TRBJ2-5|TRBV5-6|.
TGTGCCAGCAGCTCGCCGGGCCTACAAGAGACCCAGTACTTC
CASSSPGLQETQYF
>TRBD1|TRBJ1-5|TRBV6-1|.
TGTGCCAGCAGTACGGACAGGGGCCTTATCGCGCCCCAGCATTTT
CASSTDRGLIAPQHF
>TRBD1|TRBJ2-7|TRBV27|.
TGTGCCAGCAGTTCAGGACAGGGGGCCTATGGGTACATCGAGCAGTACTTC
CASSSGQGAYGYIEQYF
>.|TRBJ2-2|TRBV28|.
TGTGCCAGCAGCTTCGGGGGCGGAACCACCGGGGAGCTGTTTTTT
CASSFGGGTTGELFF
>.|TRBJ2-2|TRBV9|.
TGTGCCAGCAGCGCACCCCCCGGGGATGTAGGGGAGCTGTTTTTT
CASSAPPGDVGELFF
>.|TRBJ2-5|TRBV7-8|.
TGTGCCAGCAGCTTATCTAGGTGGTTGAGCGAAGAGACCCAGTACTTC
CASSLSRWLSEETQYF
>.|TRBJ2-1|TRBV13|once
TGTGCCAGCAGCTCTCCCGTCGCTGCGGCGGGCTATGAGCAGTTCTTC
CASSSPVAAAGYEQFF